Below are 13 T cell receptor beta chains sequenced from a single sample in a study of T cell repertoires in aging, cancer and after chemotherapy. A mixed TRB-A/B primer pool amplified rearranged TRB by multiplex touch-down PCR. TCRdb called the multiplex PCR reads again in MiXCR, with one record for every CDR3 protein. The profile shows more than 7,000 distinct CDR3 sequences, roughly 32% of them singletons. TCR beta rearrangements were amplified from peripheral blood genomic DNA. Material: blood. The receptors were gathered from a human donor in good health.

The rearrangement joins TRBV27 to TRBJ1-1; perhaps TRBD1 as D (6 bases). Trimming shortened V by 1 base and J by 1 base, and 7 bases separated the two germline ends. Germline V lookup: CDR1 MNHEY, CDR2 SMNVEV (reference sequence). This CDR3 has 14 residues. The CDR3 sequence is CASSLWGRNTEAFF. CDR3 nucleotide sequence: TGTGCCAGCAGTTTATGGGGGCGGAACACTGAAGCTTTCTTT.

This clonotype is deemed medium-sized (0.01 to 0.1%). The CDR3 region is CAWRQGGGYTF. The CDR3 coding sequence is TGTGCCTGGAGACAGGGGGGTGGCTACACCTTC. V is TRBV30 and J is TRBJ1-2; 8 bases line up with TRBD1. The CDR3 extends over 11 amino acids. The J segment lost 7 bases and the V segment lost 3 bases, leaving 1 base of the junction unmatched. In germline, CDR1 is GTSNPN, CDR2 SVGIG (reference sequence).

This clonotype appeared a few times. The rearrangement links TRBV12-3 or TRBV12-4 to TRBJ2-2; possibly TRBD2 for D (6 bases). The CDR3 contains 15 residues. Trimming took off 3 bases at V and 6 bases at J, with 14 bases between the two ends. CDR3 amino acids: CASSFRPGLSGELFF. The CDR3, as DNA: TGTGCCAGCAGTTTTAGGCCGGGACTTTCCGGGGAGCTGTTTTTT.

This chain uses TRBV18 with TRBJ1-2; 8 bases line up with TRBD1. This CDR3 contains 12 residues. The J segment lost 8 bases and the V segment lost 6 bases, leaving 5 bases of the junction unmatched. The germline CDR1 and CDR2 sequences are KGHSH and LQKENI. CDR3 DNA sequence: TGTGCCAGCTCCCGGGACAGGAACGGCTACACCTTC. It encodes CASSRDRNGYTF.

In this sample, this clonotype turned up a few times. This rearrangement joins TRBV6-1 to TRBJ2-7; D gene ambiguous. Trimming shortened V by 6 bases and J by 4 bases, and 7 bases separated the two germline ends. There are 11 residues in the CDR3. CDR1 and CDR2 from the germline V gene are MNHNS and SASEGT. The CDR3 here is CASSPRYEQYF. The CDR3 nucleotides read TGTGCCAGCAGCCCGAGGTACGAGCAGTACTTC.

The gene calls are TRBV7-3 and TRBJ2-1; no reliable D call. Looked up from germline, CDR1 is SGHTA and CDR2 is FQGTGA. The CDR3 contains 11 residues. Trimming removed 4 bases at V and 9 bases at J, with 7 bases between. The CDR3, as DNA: TGTGCCAGCAGCTCCTCTGGTGAGCAGTTCTTC. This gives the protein CASSSSGEQFF.

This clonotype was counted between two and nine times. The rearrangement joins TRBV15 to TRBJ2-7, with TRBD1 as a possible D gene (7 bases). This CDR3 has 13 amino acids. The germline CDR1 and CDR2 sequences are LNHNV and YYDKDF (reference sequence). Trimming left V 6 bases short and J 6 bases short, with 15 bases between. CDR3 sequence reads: CATSPRGASEQYF. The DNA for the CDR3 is TGTGCCACCAGTCCCAGGGGGGCATCCGAGCAGTACTTC.

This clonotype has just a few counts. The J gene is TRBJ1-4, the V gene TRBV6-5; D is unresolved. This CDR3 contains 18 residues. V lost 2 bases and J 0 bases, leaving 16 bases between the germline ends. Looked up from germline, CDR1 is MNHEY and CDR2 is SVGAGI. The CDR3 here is CASSYGPVSYATNEKLFF. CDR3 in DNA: TGTGCCAGCAGTTACGGTCCAGTGTCCTACGCAACTAATGAAAAACTGTTTTTT.

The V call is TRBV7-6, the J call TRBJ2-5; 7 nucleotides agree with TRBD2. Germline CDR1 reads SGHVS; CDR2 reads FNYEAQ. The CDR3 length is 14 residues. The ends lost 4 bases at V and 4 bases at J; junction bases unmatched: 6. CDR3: CASSSGLFLETQYF. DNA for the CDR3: TGTGCCAGCAGCTCGGGACTATTTTTAGAGACCCAGTACTTC.

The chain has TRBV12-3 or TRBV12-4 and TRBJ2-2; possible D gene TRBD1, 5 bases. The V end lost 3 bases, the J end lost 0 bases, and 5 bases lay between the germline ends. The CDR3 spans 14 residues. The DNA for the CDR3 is TGTGCCAGCAGTTTGACAGCGAACACCGGGGAGCTGTTTTTT. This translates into CASSLTANTGELFF.

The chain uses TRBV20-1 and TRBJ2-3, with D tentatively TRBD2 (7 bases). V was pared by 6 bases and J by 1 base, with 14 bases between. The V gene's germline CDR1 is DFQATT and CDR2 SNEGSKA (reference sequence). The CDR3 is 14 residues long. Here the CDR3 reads CSARGGGRTDTQYF. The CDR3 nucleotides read TGCAGTGCAAGGGGGGGGGGGCGCACAGATACGCAGTATTTT.

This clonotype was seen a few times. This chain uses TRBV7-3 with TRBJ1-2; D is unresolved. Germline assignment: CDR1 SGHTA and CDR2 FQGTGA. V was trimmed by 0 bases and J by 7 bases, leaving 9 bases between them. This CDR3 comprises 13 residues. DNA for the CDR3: TGTGCCAGCAGCTTAACAGGGCGTGGTGGCTACACCTTC. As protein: CASSLTGRGGYTF.

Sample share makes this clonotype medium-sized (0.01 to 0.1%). The CDR3 loop is CSVETDVNSGANVLTF. As DNA, the CDR3 is TGCAGCGTTGAGACAGATGTAAACTCTGGGGCCAACGTCCTGACTTTC. The V call is TRBV29-1, the J call TRBJ2-6, with D perhaps matching TRBD1 (5 bases). Deletions cut 3 bases from V and 0 bases from J, with 12 bases between. The CDR3 consists of 16 residues. Germline V gives CDR1 SQVTM, CDR2 ANQGSEA.